What follows are 5 T cell receptor beta chains derived from one specimen sequenced in a study of T cells in Graves' hyperthyroidism and ophthalmopathy. Authors of the study amplified TCR beta CDR3 regions from RNA transcripts. The TCR CDR3 first-round RT-PCR relied on the HTBI primer set. TCRdb redid the calling of the multiplex PCR reads with MiXCR, one entry per CDR3 protein. Of more than 350,000 distinct CDR3 sequences listed, roughly 15% are singletons. What was sequenced was blood. These receptors all come from a woman aged 25 to 39 with Graves' ophthalmopathy.

V usage is TRBV5-5 and J usage is TRBJ2-2, with D perhaps matching TRBD1 or TRBD2 (5 bases each). V lost 4 bases and J lost 6, with 22 bases in between. In germline, CDR1 is SGHKS, CDR2 YYEKEE (reference sequence). CDR3 length: 17 residues. The CDR3 spells CASSLLRPGPYPGELFF. The CDR3 DNA reads TGTGCCAGCAGCCTACTAAGGCCGGGACCCTACCCCGGGGAGCTGTTTTTT.

J is TRBJ2-7 and V is TRBV5-1; TRBD2 might be the D (6 bases). CDR3 length: 15 amino acids. Germline V CDR1 and CDR2: SGHRS, YFSETQ. V gave up 1 base and J gave up 0 bases, with 11 bases separating them. CDR3 bases: TGCGCCAGCAGCTTGTCGGACGGGAGCTCCTACGAGCAGTACTTC. As protein: CASSLSDGSSYEQYF. Based on the CDR3 plus reference TRBV5-1 and TRBJ2-7, the full variable domain is KAGVTQTPRYLIKTRGQQVTLSCSPISGHRSVSWYQQTPGQGLQFLFEYFSETQRNKGNFPGRFSGRQFSNSRSEMNVSTLELGDSALYLCASSLSDGSSYEQYFGPGTRLTVT.

This chain links TRBV28 with TRBJ1-3; weak D call: TRBD1 (5 bases). Trimming removed 7 bases from V and 3 bases from J, with 19 bases in between. Looked up from germline, CDR1 is MDHEN and CDR2 is SYDVKM. The CDR3 runs to 16 residues. This chain's CDR3 is CASTLWGGIRGNTIYF. The CDR3 DNA is TGTGCCAGCACATTATGGGGGGGTATTCGTGGAAACACCATATATTTT.

The chain recombines TRBV11-3 with TRBJ2-1; TRBD2 agrees at 7 bases. The CDR3 loop spans 16 amino acids. The V and J ends lost 5 bases and 3 bases, in that order; junction bases with no gene match: 10. CDR1 is SGHNT, CDR2 YENEEA, per germline. The CDR3: CASSRRAGEGYNEQFF. CDR3 sequence (DNA): TGTGCCAGCAGCCGCCGGGCGGGGGAGGGCTACAATGAGCAGTTCTTC.

In this sample, this clonotype turned up a few times. The chain uses TRBV6-1 and TRBJ2-4, with D possibly TRBD2 on 7 matching bases. The CDR3 sequence is 14 residues long. V lost 5 bases, J lost 8 bases, and 16 bases lay in between. CDR1 is MNHNS, CDR2 SASEGT, per germline. The CDR3 DNA reads as TGTGCCAGCAGTTTTACGGGGGGCGTGGACATTCAGTACTTC. Translated, it gives CASSFTGGVDIQYF.